The sequence of this T cell receptor (beta chain) was determined in a study of Epstein–Barr virus B cells in breast cancer (dated by TCRdb to the early 2020s). With respect to the entire study: Control T cells were grown by the rapid expansion method using irradiated PBMC feeders, soluble OKT3 and IL-2 150 to 250 U/ml, and were harvested roughly 10-13 days after stimulation. A single-patient case report examined whether EBV+ B cells infiltrating the tumor shape the T-cell receptor repertoire in triple-negative breast cancer. Overall study results and their limits: All data came from one patient, described as a first proof of concept, and this single-patient design limits how far the findings can be generalized.

Libraries came from 5' RACE. The SMARTer Human TCR a/b Profiling Kit was used to construct TCR libraries from RNA, capturing the full V(D)J regions of both the alpha and beta chains. After amplification, libraries were cleaned up with AMPure XP beads and then validated using the DNA 1000 Kit on an Agilent 2100 Bioanalyzer. Libraries were sequenced on an Illumina MiSeq with the 600-cycle v3 reagent kit, giving 2 x 300 bp paired-end reads. The original methods were these. MiXCR and VDJTools were used to process the reads; non-productive clonotypes were removed, and clonotypes were merged by CDR3 amino acid sequence before frequencies were recalculated. CDR3 sequences were compared with the McPAS-TCR database with a Levenshtein distance of 1 allowed, and UpSet plots were created in R using UpSetR. TCRdb reprocessed the public reads (quality trimming at Q25 with fastp, clone calling with MiXCR) and kept in-frame beta chains. Rows are combined by CDR3 protein, so each entry shows the most common genes and DNA. TCRdb, rather than the study authors, made the V and J calls. The table for this sample lists about 1,900 distinct CDR3 sequences; about 15% of them were counted only once. Approximately 30% of the sample goes to the ten largest clones.

The germline V gene specifies MNHNS as CDR1 and SASEGT as CDR2. V is cut by 7 bases and J by 4 bases, and the space between the germline ends is 13 bases. The CDR3 spans 13 residues, from the cysteine through the phenylalanine. Of the read, only the CDR3 DNA is kept; its 39 bases are in frame from base 1. Using RNeasy Micro or Mini kits with on-column DNase digestion, RNA was isolated from approximately 1e5 to 1e6 cultured T cells and then assessed on an Agilent 2100 Bioanalyzer. Notes on this clonotype: Its antigen target is currently unknown. It has no much larger one-base neighbor in the sample; base qualities were not kept.

Sequencing used tumor-infiltrating lymphocytes expanded in culture. This receptor was identified in a woman aged 35 to 49 with triple-negative breast cancer. The rearrangement joined TRBV6-1 to TRBJ1-1; too little of a D gene remains to name it. The sequenced DNA: TGTGCCAGCATCTCCCGTTTGAGCACTGAAGCTTTCTTT. Its translation reads: CASISRLSTEAFF.